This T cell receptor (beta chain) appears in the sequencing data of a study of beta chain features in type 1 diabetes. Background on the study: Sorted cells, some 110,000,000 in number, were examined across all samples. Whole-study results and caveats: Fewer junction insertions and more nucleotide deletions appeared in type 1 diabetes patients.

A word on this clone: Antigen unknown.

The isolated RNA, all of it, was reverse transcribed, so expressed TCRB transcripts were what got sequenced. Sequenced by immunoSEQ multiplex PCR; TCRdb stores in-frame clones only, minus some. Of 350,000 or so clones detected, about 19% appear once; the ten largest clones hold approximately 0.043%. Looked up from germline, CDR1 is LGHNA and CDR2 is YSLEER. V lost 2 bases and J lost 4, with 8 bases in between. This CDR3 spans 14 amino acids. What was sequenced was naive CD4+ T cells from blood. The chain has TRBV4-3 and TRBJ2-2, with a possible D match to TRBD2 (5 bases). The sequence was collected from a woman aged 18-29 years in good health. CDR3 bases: TGCGCCAGCAGCCAAAACCGGGGCACCGGGGAGCTGTTTTTT. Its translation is CASSQNRGTGELFF.